This T cell receptor beta chain was observed in a study of T-cell memory formation after mild COVID-19 (dated by TCRdb to the early 2020s). The study in broad terms: Most TCR sequence clusters were specific to one of the two donors. T-cell clones expanding and contracting after mild COVID-19 in two donors were tracked by longitudinal TCRalpha and TCRbeta repertoire sequencing. The cohort comprised two young, previously healthy adult volunteers, one female and one male. The study at large found these results: The detection of some responding clones in pre-infection memory suggests that pre-existing cross-reactive memory T cells joined the SARS-CoV-2 response. SARS-CoV-2 specificity of the second-wave clones peaking on day 37 was not confirmed. Contracting CD4+ clones were found mainly in CM and EM memory subsets, while CD8+ clones were enriched in EMRA. The study included only a couple of mild cases, and larger cohorts that include severe cases with pre-infection samples were judged to be necessary. Clones that contracted from day 15 to 85 showed balanced CD4/CD8 phenotypes, whereas a second wave of clones that expanded from day 15 to 37 leaned towards CD4+.

The sequencer listed for this sample is Illumina NovaSeq 6000. Using 5'RACE with constant-segment primers, TCRalpha and TCRbeta cDNA libraries were constructed, with sample barcodes and unique molecular identifiers added in the process. RNA was extracted from every sample with Trizol reagent. Library amplification was performed in two PCR steps, and a second sample barcode and Illumina TruSeq adapters were introduced in the second step. The libraries were sequenced on an Illumina NovaSeq using 2 x 150 bp paired-end reads. Under the source paper's analysis protocol: Reads were demultiplexed and collapsed into UMI-guided consensus sequences with migec v1.2.7. With mixcr v2.1.11, UMI consensuses were aligned to TRA and TRB V and J templates and assembled into clonotypes. Expanded or contracted clonotypes were those called significant by both edgeR and NoisET, with noise models trained on biological replicates. For edgeR calls, the thresholds were a false discovery rate-adjusted p below 0.01 and a log2 fold-change of 1. As an exploratory analysis of dynamics, max-normalized trajectories of the 1000 most abundant clonotypes were examined by PCA with hierarchical clustering. Separately sequenced CD4+ and CD8+ repertoires were used to assign a CD4 or CD8 phenotype to each responding clone. Using fastp at Q25 and MiXCR, TCRdb reprocessed the public reads and kept productive beta chains. Each record represents a unique CDR3 protein, reported with the most common genes and DNA among its rows. The V and J calls were determined by TCRdb, not by the authors. The sample table records 200,000 to 250,000 distinct CDR3 sequences; 7.5% to 10% of these occur just once. Jointly, the top ten make up 20% to 25% of the sample.

As regards this clonotype: Its antigen target is currently unknown. Base qualities are not at hand, and no much larger clone is one base apart.

PBMCs were isolated by Ficoll-Paque density gradient centrifugation. V loses 7 bases, J loses 3 bases, and the germline ends lie 7 bases apart. The germline V gene gives CDR1 as MDHEN and CDR2 as SYDVKM. Inclusive of the bounding cysteine and phenylalanine, the CDR3 is 11 residues long. The read is trimmed to its CDR3 DNA, 33 bases read in frame from base 1. This chain joins TRBV28 to TRBJ2-7, with the D segment identity uncertain. The TCR was taken from a young man who had mild COVID-19 (a few samples of this study predate the infection). The sample titles of this study are shuffled in the database, so cell type and time point are left out; the donor was told from shared clones. Sequenced input: PBMCs or a T cell subset sorted from them (not recorded which). The nucleotide sequence reads TGTGCCAGCACCCGAAACTACGAGCAGTACTTC. This is translated as CASTRNYEQYF.